This TCR beta chain comes out of a study of shared clonotypes between healthy human individuals. Data came from immunoSEQ multiplex PCR; TCRdb stores just in-frame clones and leaves some out. The profile shows about 2 million clones, roughly 94% of them singletons. Study-wide findings and caveats: Generation probabilities of non-shared clonotypes were lower (relative to those shared by all four donors).

From germline, CDR1 is SGHRS and CDR2 YFSETQ. Germline trimming cut 1 base from V and 5 bases from J; bases unmatched to any gene: 14. This CDR3 spans 18 amino acids. Comment on this clone: Antigen unknown.

This chain joins TRBV5-1 and TRBJ1-1, with 10 bases fitting TRBD1. Sequences were obtained from naive CD4+ T cells sorted from blood. The subset denotes: CD45RA+ positively selected. The sequence came from a young man in good health. This chain's CDR3 is CASSLSLATGGMGTEAFF. The CDR3 coding sequence is TGCGCCAGCAGCTTGAGTCTGGCGACAGGGGGCATGGGAACTGAAGCTTTCTTT.